What follows are 30 T cell receptor beta chains derived from one specimen sequenced in a study of control samples from healthy donors and cancer patients. Sequencing was performed with immunoSEQ multiplex PCR; in TCRdb, only in-frame clones are kept and a portion is missing. The table lists tens of thousands of clones, about 89% of them singletons. What was sequenced was blood. Receptors originate from an older woman in good health.

This rearrangement joins TRBV7-2 to TRBJ2-1; D is ambiguous. Germline V gene lookup returns CDR1 SGHTA and CDR2 FQGNSA. The CDR3 is made up of 18 amino acids. V shed 3 bases and J shed 4 bases, with 22 bases lying between them. CDR3 in amino acids: CASSFISHQNKMYNEQFF. The CDR3 region has the DNA TGTGCCAGCAGCTTTATTAGCCACCAAAACAAAATGTACAATGAGCAGTTCTTC.

A remark on this clone: Other nucleotide sequences from this sample produce the same CDR3. J is TRBJ1-2 and V is TRBV14; maybe TRBD1 (6 bases). From germline, CDR1 is SGHDN and CDR2 FVKESK. Trimming shortened V by 0 bases and J by 2 bases, and 16 bases separated the two germline ends. The CDR3 spans 17 residues. This chain's CDR3 is CASSQDFKQGRNYGYTF. As DNA, the CDR3 is TGTGCCAGCAGCCAAGATTTTAAACAGGGAAGGAACTATGGCTACACCTTC.

The gene calls are TRBV6-1 and TRBJ1-2; no definite D call. CDR3 length: 13 amino acids. Germline V gene sequence: CDR1 MNHNS, CDR2 SASEGT. The V end was cut by 2 bases, the J end by 1 base, with 5 bases between. Written as DNA, the CDR3 is TGTGCCAGCAGTGAAATTAATAACTATGGCTACACCTTC. Translated: CASSEINNYGYTF.

This clone was seen just once. The CDR3 loop is CASSPRDRLTYEQYF. The DNA of the CDR3 is TGTGCCAGCAGTCCCCGGGACAGGCTCACCTACGAGCAGTACTTC. The chain carries TRBV6-2 or TRBV6-3 and TRBJ2-7, with TRBD1 matching 8 bases. Trimming took 5 bases from V and 2 from J; bases not matched to a gene: 8. CDR1 MNHEY and CDR2 SVGEGT come from the germline V gene. The CDR3 runs to 15 residues.

This chain joins TRBV7-9 and TRBJ1-2; D is ambiguous. CDR3 length equals 14 residues. V dropped 4 bases and J dropped 8 bases, with 17 bases sitting between them. Germline V gene sequence: CDR1 SEHNR, CDR2 FQNEAQ (reference sequence). The CDR3 bases are TGTGCCAGCAGCTCCGACACTTTAGGCGCGGGCTACACCTTC. Encoded protein: CASSSDTLGAGYTF.

The chain is built from TRBV7-2 and TRBJ2-7; D is possibly TRBD2 (7 bases). Trimming cost V 5 bases and J 0 bases, with 11 bases left between them. The CDR3 consists of 14 residues. Germline V gene sequence: CDR1 SGHTA, CDR2 FQGNSA. The CDR3 nucleotides read TGTGCCAGCAGCGGGGGGGCCGGCTCCTACGAGCAGTACTTC. Translating it yields CASSGGAGSYEQYF.

The rearrangement links TRBV28 to TRBJ2-3; the match to TRBD2 covers 9 bases. The CDR3 length is 15 residues. V lost 5 bases to trimming and J lost 5 bases; unmatched junction nucleotides: 8. The germline V gene encodes CDR1 MDHEN and CDR2 SYDVKM. The CDR3 DNA sequence: TGTGCCAGCAGTACCCCTGCGGGGGGGGGAGATACGCAGTATTTT. Translated, it gives CASSTPAGGGDTQYF.

The chain employs TRBV5-1 and TRBJ1-1; 9 positions agree with TRBD1. The CDR3 spans 14 residues. Trimming at V came to 6 bases and at J to 4 bases, leaving 7 bases not matched to a gene. The germline V gene has CDR1 SGHRS and CDR2 YFSETQ. Here the CDR3 reads CASTSTGGSTEAFF. CDR3 bases: TGCGCCAGCACCTCGACAGGGGGGAGCACTGAAGCTTTCTTT.

This sequence joins TRBV5-1 and TRBJ2-3, with a possible D match to TRBD2 (5 bases). The germline gives CDR1 SGHRS, CDR2 YFSETQ. Trimming left V 0 bases short and J 6 bases short, with 11 bases between. The CDR3 has 14 residues. Here the CDR3 DNA reads TGCGCCAGCAGCTTGGGACTACCTACCGATACGCAGTATTTT. Translating gives CASSLGLPTDTQYF.

The chain is built from TRBV7-8 and TRBJ1-1; tentatively, D is TRBD1 (5 bases). The V end lost 3 bases, the J end lost 4 bases, and 12 bases lay between the germline ends. Germline V gene data show CDR1 as SGHVS and CDR2 as FQNEAQ. The CDR3 extends over 14 amino acids. The CDR3 DNA follows: TGTGCCAGCAGCTTCCTGGGGGGTATCACTGAAGCTTTCTTT. Translated, it gives CASSFLGGITEAFF.

V gene TRBV7-9 combines with J gene TRBJ1-3; D uncertain. The V and J ends lost 4 bases and 0 bases respectively, with 13 bases between them. Germline V CDR1 and CDR2: SEHNR, FQNEAQ (reference sequence). CDR3 size: 16 residues. The CDR3 here is CASSSQRQSSGNTIYF. The CDR3 coding sequence is TGTGCCAGCAGCTCCCAGAGGCAAAGCTCTGGAAACACCATATATTTT.

The J gene is TRBJ2-7, the V gene TRBV18; D is unclear. This CDR3 spans 16 amino acids. V lost 2 bases, J lost 4 bases, and 18 bases lay in between. Germline V gene sequence: CDR1 KGHSH, CDR2 LQKENI. CDR3 DNA sequence: TGTGCCAGCTCACCAAAGACCTCTTTACTTGGGTACGAGCAGTACTTC. Amino acids: CASSPKTSLLGYEQYF.

The V gene is TRBV19, the J gene TRBJ1-5; 7 positions match TRBD1. Trimming at V came to 1 base and at J to 9 bases, leaving 6 bases not matched to a gene. Germline CDR1 and CDR2: LNHDA and SQIVND (reference sequence). The CDR3 spans 14 residues. The chain's CDR3 is CASSIVTGELPQHF. The CDR3 DNA reads as TGTGCCAGTAGTATAGTAACAGGGGAGCTGCCCCAGCATTTT.

This chain links TRBV5-1 with TRBJ1-1, with D maybe TRBD1 (5 bases). Germline loops: CDR1 SGHRS, CDR2 YFSETQ. The V end was cut by 3 bases, the J end by 1 base, with 10 bases between. This CDR3 has 14 residues. In nucleotides, the CDR3 is TGCGCCAGCAGCTCATATGGACAGAACACTGAAGCTTTCTTT. This codes for CASSSYGQNTEAFF.

The CDR3 loop reads CASSAMGQGKRTEAFF. CDR3 DNA: TGTGCCAGCAGCGCTATGGGACAGGGGAAAAGAACTGAAGCTTTCTTT. The rearrangement uses TRBV9 and TRBJ1-1; 10 positions match TRBD1. From germline, CDR1 is SGDLS and CDR2 YYNGEE. The V and J ends lost 3 bases and 5 bases, in that order; junction bases with no gene match: 10. The CDR3 runs to 16 residues.

Only one count was recorded for this clone. The chain carries TRBV10-3 and TRBJ2-3; TRBD2 matches at 9 bases. The CDR3 is 13 residues long. With V trimmed by 11 bases and J by 5 bases, 8 bases remained unmatched. Germline assignment: CDR1 ENHRY and CDR2 SYGVKD. CDR3 in amino acids: CAVSGGREDTQYF. The DNA of the CDR3 is TGTGCCGTTTCTGGCGGGAGGGAAGATACGCAGTATTTT.

This chain uses TRBV18 with TRBJ1-2; no clear D gene. V lost 2 bases and J lost 6, with 10 bases in between. CDR3 length: 13 amino acids. Looked up from germline, CDR1 is KGHSH and CDR2 is LQKENI. As DNA, the CDR3 is TGTGCCAGCTCACCATCTAAGGCCCATGGCTACACCTTC. This sequence encodes CASSPSKAHGYTF.

With regard to this clone: A junction end diverges from the germline sequence, so it may reflect a read error. The chain combines TRBV5-8 with TRBJ2-4; a possible D gene is TRBD2 (6 bases). CDR3 size: 11 residues. Germline CDR1 and CDR2: SGHTS and YDEGEE. CDR3 sequence (DNA): TGTGCCAGTAACCGCAAGGGAGGCCCGGACTTC. This translates into CASNRKGGPDF. Supplemented by reference TRBV5-8 and TRBJ2-4, the full variable domain reads EAGVTQSPTHLIKTRGQQATLRCSPISGHTSVYWYQQALGLGLQFLLWYDEGEERNRGNFPPRFSGRQFPNYSSELNVNALELEDSALYLCASNRKGGPDFGAGTRLSVL.

This clone was seen just once. The CDR3 nucleotides are TGTGCCAGCTCACCACTCGCCTCAGCTAACTATGGCTACACCTTC. Its protein is CASSPLASANYGYTF. The chain joins TRBV18 to TRBJ1-2, with D hard to call. Trimming stripped 1 base from V and 0 bases from J, with 9 bases between. This CDR3 spans 15 amino acids. CDR1 and CDR2 (germline): KGHSH, LQKENI.

This chain joins TRBV18 and TRBJ1-2; no clear D. From germline, CDR1 is KGHSH and CDR2 LQKENI. V gave up 1 base and J gave up 0 bases, with 6 bases separating them. The CDR3 is made up of 14 amino acids. The CDR3 loop reads CASSPLGTNYGYTF. The CDR3 DNA is TGTGCCAGCTCACCACTGGGGACTAACTATGGCTACACCTTC. Full variable domain (remainder filled in from reference TRBV18 and TRBJ1-2): NAGVMQNPRHLVRRRGQEARLRCSPMKGHSHVYWYRQLPEEGLKFMVYLQKENIIDESGMPKERFSAEFPKEGPSILRIQQVVRGDSAAYFCASSPLGTNYGYTFGSGTRLTVV.

This clone has just one count. This sequence joins TRBV7-9 and TRBJ2-5; the D is unclear. The V end lost 3 bases, the J end lost 5 bases, and 19 bases lay between the germline ends. CDR3 length equals 16 residues. Germline CDR1 SEHNR, CDR2 FQNEAQ (reference sequence). The CDR3 DNA sequence: TGTGCCAGCAGCTTGGGATCCGGGTTAGCTGAGGAGACCCAGTACTTC. It codes for CASSLGSGLAEETQYF.

This chain joins TRBV3-1 (or the pseudogene TRBV3-2) and TRBJ2-7; 8 bases fit TRBD1. The length of the CDR3 is 13 residues. The trim removed 4 bases at V and 6 bases at J, leaving 5 bases unmatched. Looked up from germline, CDR1 is LGHDT and CDR2 is YNNKEL (reference sequence). The CDR3 DNA is TGTGCCAGCAGCCTCGGACAGGGTAGCGAGCAGTACTTC. Its translation: CASSLGQGSEQYF.

CDR3 protein: CASSLEGGAGYTF. The CDR3 nucleotides read TGTGCCAGCAGCTTGGAGGGGGGGGCTGGCTACACCTTC. V and J are TRBV5-5 and TRBJ1-2, with a possible D match to TRBD1 (6 bases). V was trimmed by 0 bases and J by 7 bases, leaving 10 bases between them. The CDR3 runs to 13 residues. CDR1 SGHKS and CDR2 YYEKEE come from the germline V gene (reference sequence).

Worth noting for this clone: This sample also contains other DNA sequences that code for the same CDR3. This chain uses TRBV2 with TRBJ2-7, with D tentatively TRBD1 (6 bases). This CDR3 region has 13 residues. V was trimmed by 1 base and J by 5 bases, leaving 9 bases between them. Germline values: CDR1 SNHLY, CDR2 FYNNEI. In DNA form, the CDR3 reads TGTGCCAGCAGTGAAGGAGGACAGCACGAGCAGTACTTC. Its protein is CASSEGGQHEQYF.

The rearrangement links TRBV19 to TRBJ2-5; possibly TRBD1 for D (7 bases). Germline V gene sequence: CDR1 LNHDA, CDR2 SQIVND (reference sequence). This CDR3 has 15 residues. The V end lost 3 bases, the J end lost 1 base, and 12 bases lay between the germline ends. CDR3 residues: CASSMVRDSQETQYF. CDR3 nucleotide sequence: TGTGCCAGTAGTATGGTGCGGGACAGCCAAGAGACCCAGTACTTC.

This chain joins TRBV29-1 and TRBJ2-7; D remains ambiguous. The CDR3 loop spans 8 amino acids. V was pared by 8 bases and J by 7 bases, with 6 bases between. The germline gives CDR1 SQVTM, CDR2 ANQGSEA. The CDR3 is CSPLEQYF. Written as DNA, the CDR3 is TGCAGCCCCTTGGAGCAGTACTTC.

This chain links TRBV5-5 with TRBJ1-4; a possible D gene is TRBD1 (5 bases). V lost 4 bases and J 8 bases, leaving 18 bases between the germline ends. This CDR3 is built from 15 residues. Germline V gene lookup returns CDR1 SGHKS and CDR2 YYEKEE (reference sequence). The CDR3 region has the DNA TGTGCCAGCAGCGGGGGTGGAGGGCTCCGAGAAAAACTGTTTTTT. Amino acid sequence: CASSGGGGLREKLFF. Supplemented by reference TRBV5-5 and TRBJ1-4, the full variable domain reads DAGVTQSPTHLIKTRGQQVTLRCSPISGHKSVSWYQQVLGQGPQFIFQYYEKEERGRGNFPDRFSARQFPNYSSELNVNALLLGDSALYLCASSGGGGLREKLFFGSGTQLSVL.

About this clone: Other nucleotide sequences from this sample produce the same CDR3. The gene calls are TRBV2 and TRBJ1-2; maybe TRBD1 (6 bases). Germline V gene data show CDR1 as SNHLY and CDR2 as FYNNEI. CDR3 length equals 14 residues. V dropped 2 bases and J dropped 7 bases, with 14 bases sitting between them. This chain's CDR3 is CASSESVGAGGYTF. The CDR3 nucleotides are TGTGCCAGCAGTGAATCGGTGGGGGCGGGTGGCTACACCTTC.

The genes are TRBV6-4 and TRBJ1-1; TRBD1 is a possible D gene (6 bases). The length of the CDR3 is 17 residues. Trimming pared 6 bases from V and 0 bases from J, leaving 20 bases between. Germline V lookup: CDR1 MRHNA, CDR2 SNTAGT. In DNA form, the CDR3 reads TGTGCCAGCAGAACAGCCAGACGACAGGCAATGAACACTGAAGCTTTCTTT. As protein: CASRTARRQAMNTEAFF.

The chain links TRBV6-6 to TRBJ1-2; 10 bases line up with TRBD1. Trimming at V came to 4 bases and at J to 2 bases, leaving 4 bases not matched to a gene. The CDR3 has 15 residues. Germline lookup yields CDR1 MNHNY and CDR2 SVGAGI (reference sequence). This CDR3 is CASSSLTGGNYGYTF. For the CDR3, the DNA is TGTGCCAGCAGTTCCTTGACAGGGGGCAACTATGGCTACACCTTC.